This T cell receptor beta chain was profiled in a study of cytomegalovirus exposure and HLA in healthy donors. TCRdb keeps only in-frame clones here, not all; method: immunoSEQ multiplex PCR. This sample yields more than 95,000 clones, of which around 83% are seen a single time; around 3.6% belongs to the top ten. This clone was seen a single time. Germline values: CDR1 MDHEN, CDR2 SYDVKM. The CDR3 is 16 amino acids. Trimming took 5 bases from V and 8 from J, leaving 22 bases between them. Sequencing was done on a sample of PBMCs. The TCR sequence derives from a woman under 30 in good health and CMV-seropositive. The chain joins TRBV28 to TRBJ2-4; D may be TRBD2 (5 bases). CDR3 residues: CASSTPLGLLRDIQYF. CDR3 DNA: TGTGCCAGCAGTACACCCCTAGGACTCCTACGGGACATTCAGTACTTC.